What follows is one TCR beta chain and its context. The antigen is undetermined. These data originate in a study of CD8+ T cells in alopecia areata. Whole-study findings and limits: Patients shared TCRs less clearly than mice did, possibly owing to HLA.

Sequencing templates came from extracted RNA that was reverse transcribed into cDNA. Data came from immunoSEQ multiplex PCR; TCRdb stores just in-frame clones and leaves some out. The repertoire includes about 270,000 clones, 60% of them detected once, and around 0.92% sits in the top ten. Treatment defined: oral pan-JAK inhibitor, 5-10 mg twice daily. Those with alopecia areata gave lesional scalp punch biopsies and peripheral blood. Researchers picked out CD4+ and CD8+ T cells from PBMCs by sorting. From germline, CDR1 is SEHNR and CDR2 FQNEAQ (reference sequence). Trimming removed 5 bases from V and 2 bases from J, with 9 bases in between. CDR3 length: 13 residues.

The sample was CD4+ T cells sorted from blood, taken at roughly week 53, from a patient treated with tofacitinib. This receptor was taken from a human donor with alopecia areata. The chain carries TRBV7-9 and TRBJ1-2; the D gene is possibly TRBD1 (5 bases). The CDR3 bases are TGTGCCAGCAGCCGGGACGGCAACTATGGCTACACCTTC. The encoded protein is CASSRDGNYGYTF.